These T cell receptor beta chains were read from a single sample in a study of blood T cell repertoires in COVID-19. Assay used: immunoSEQ multiplex PCR; TCRdb lists only in-frame clones, some missing. The table includes fewer than 300,000 clones, about nine tenths detected once. Sequencing was performed on PBMCs or T cells enriched from blood (not recorded which). The receptor set was obtained from a woman between 40 and 55 years old with acute COVID-19. Both conserved end residues are part of each CDR3. A D gene is named only where the DNA matches it firmly. Where a row states a size, it is once, few, many or the class of an expanded clone; other rows omit it.

size: -
V: TRBV2
J: TRBJ2-3
D: -
length: 12
DNA: TGTGCCAGCAGTTCACAGGCAGATACGCAGTATTTT
CDR3: CASSSQADTQYF

size: -
V: TRBV6-6
J: TRBJ1-5
D: -
length: 13
DNA: TGTGCCAGCAGGGCGGGCCGGCGGCAGCCCCAGCATTTT
CDR3: CASRAGRRQPQHF

size: -
V: TRBV28
J: TRBJ2-1
D: TRBD2
length: 16
DNA: TGTGCCAGCAGTCCAGCCGCCCTAGCGGAGTACAATGAGCAGTTCTTC
CDR3: CASSPAALAEYNEQFF

size: -
V: TRBV27
J: TRBJ1-4
D: TRBD1
length: 18
DNA: TGTGCCAGCAGCCCACGGGGGAGGACAGGGTCAACTAATGAAAAACTGTTTTTT
CDR3: CASSPRGRTGSTNEKLFF

size: -
V: TRBV5-1
J: TRBJ2-1
D: TRBD2
length: 16
DNA: TGCGCCAGCAGCTTGGGCCTAGGGCTAGCGGGAGGTGAGCAGTTCTTC
CDR3: CASSLGLGLAGGEQFF

size: -
V: TRBV7-6
J: TRBJ1-2
D: TRBD1
length: 13
DNA: TGTGCCAGCAGCTTAGGAGGGACAGGGGGCTACACCTTC
CDR3: CASSLGGTGGYTF

size: -
V: TRBV29-1
J: TRBJ2-1
D: -
length: 13
DNA: TGCAGCGTTAGAACACCAAACTACAATGAGCAGTTCTTC
CDR3: CSVRTPNYNEQFF

size: -
V: TRBV7-2
J: TRBJ2-4
D: -
length: 18
DNA: TGTGCCAGCAGCGCGCCCAACCTAGCGAATCTAGCCAAAAACATTCAGTACTTC
CDR3: CASSAPNLANLAKNIQYF

size: -
V: TRBV5-1
J: TRBJ2-5
D: TRBD2
length: 14
DNA: TGCGCCAGCAGCTATTCTAGCGGCCAAGAGACCCAGTACTTC
CDR3: CASSYSSGQETQYF

size: -
V: TRBV11-2
J: TRBJ1-5
D: -
length: 17
DNA: TGTGCCAGCAGCCCGTCGGGGGGGAGAGGGTCCAATCAGCCCCAGCATTTT
CDR3: CASSPSGGRGSNQPQHF

size: -
V: TRBV3-1/TRBV3-2
J: TRBJ2-7
D: TRBD1
length: 14
DNA: TGTGCCAGCAGCCAAGTCACAGGGGGAAGCGGGCAGTACTTC
CDR3: CASSQVTGGSGQYF

size: few
V: TRBV28
J: TRBJ1-2
D: -
length: 12
DNA: TGTGCCAGCAGTTTGGGGCAAGGGGGCTACACCTTC
CDR3: CASSLGQGGYTF

size: -
V: TRBV28
J: TRBJ1-2
D: -
length: 16
DNA: TGTGCCAGCAGTTTAACGACAGGCTCCCCCTACTATGGCTACACCTTC
CDR3: CASSLTTGSPYYGYTF

size: -
V: TRBV6-5
J: TRBJ1-4
D: -
length: 16
DNA: TGTGCCAGCAGTTTTCACAGGGTATCAACTAATGAAAAACTGTTTTTT
CDR3: CASSFHRVSTNEKLFF

size: -
V: TRBV6-5
J: TRBJ2-2
D: -
length: 12
DNA: TGTGCCAGCATACTGCCGACCGGGGAGCTGTTTTTT
CDR3: CASILPTGELFF

size: -
V: TRBV30
J: TRBJ1-6
D: -
length: 14
DNA: TGTGCCTGGGTCGCCGGGGGTTATAATTCACCCCTCCACTTT
CDR3: CAWVAGGYNSPLHF

size: -
V: TRBV11-2
J: TRBJ2-2
D: -
length: 14
DNA: TGTGCCAGCAGCTTTACTGGCGGCACCGGGGAGCTGTTTTTT
CDR3: CASSFTGGTGELFF

size: -
V: TRBV7-2
J: TRBJ2-3
D: TRBD2
length: 18
DNA: TGTGCCAGCAGCCTGAGCTCGGGTAGCGGGGGGGCTGGAAATACGCAGTATTTT
CDR3: CASSLSSGSGGAGNTQYF

size: once
V: TRBV18
J: TRBJ1-2
D: TRBD1
length: 14
DNA: TGTGCCAGCTCAGACGGACAGGGGGGCTATGGCTACACCTTC
CDR3: CASSDGQGGYGYTF

size: -
V: TRBV5-1
J: TRBJ2-1
D: TRBD1
length: 13
DNA: TGCGCCAGCAGCGCGACAGGGTCCCTTGAGCAGTTCTTC
CDR3: CASSATGSLEQFF

size: few
V: TRBV4-1
J: TRBJ1-5
D: TRBD1
length: 16
DNA: TGCGCCAGCAGCCAAGGGGACAGGGGTGGCAATCAGCCCCAGCATTTT
CDR3: CASSQGDRGGNQPQHF

size: -
V: TRBV4-2
J: TRBJ1-2
D: TRBD1
length: 14
DNA: TGTGCCAGCAGCCAAGAAGGGGGCAGCGGTGGCTACACCTTC
CDR3: CASSQEGGSGGYTF

size: once
V: TRBV7-3
J: TRBJ2-1
D: -
length: 17
DNA: TGTGCCAGCAGCTTAGAGCCGGGGGTTTTTTCTTTCAATGAGCAGTTCTTC
CDR3: CASSLEPGVFSFNEQFF

size: -
V: TRBV2
J: TRBJ2-7
D: TRBD1
length: 15
DNA: TGTGCCAGCAGTCGACCGGGACAGGGGGCTTACGAGCAGTACTTC
CDR3: CASSRPGQGAYEQYF

size: -
V: TRBV5-5
J: TRBJ1-5
D: -
length: 17
DNA: TGTGCCAGCAGCTTGGAGTACTCGGGGAACGACAATCAGCCCCAGCATTTT
CDR3: CASSLEYSGNDNQPQHF

size: -
V: TRBV6-5
J: TRBJ1-5
D: -
length: 15
DNA: TGTGCCAGCAGTCCGGTACAGGGTCGGGGACAGCCCCAGCATTTT
CDR3: CASSPVQGRGQPQHF

size: -
V: TRBV4-1
J: TRBJ1-1
D: -
length: 13
DNA: TGCGCCAGCAGCCAAACCCCGTCGGGGTCGACCGGGTTT
CDR3: CASSQTPSGSTGF

size: -
V: TRBV28
J: TRBJ1-6
D: -
length: 14
DNA: TGTGCCAGCAGTTTCCAGGGGATGGGATCACCCCTCCACTTT
CDR3: CASSFQGMGSPLHF

size: -
V: TRBV19
J: TRBJ1-6
D: TRBD1
length: 14
DNA: TGTGCCAGTAGTTGGGGACAGCCTAATTCACCCCTCCACTTT
CDR3: CASSWGQPNSPLHF

size: -
V: TRBV18
J: TRBJ2-5
D: -
length: 14
DNA: TGTGCCAGCTCACCACGGCGGCAGCAAGAGACCCAGTACTTC
CDR3: CASSPRRQQETQYF

size: -
V: TRBV9
J: TRBJ2-5
D: TRBD2
length: 16
DNA: TGTGCCAGCAGCGTGGGGGGACTAGCGGGAGTGGAGACCCAGTACTTC
CDR3: CASSVGGLAGVETQYF

size: few
V: TRBV7-2
J: TRBJ2-2
D: TRBD2
length: 15
DNA: TGTGCCAGCCGGACTAGCGGGGGGGCCACCGGGGAGCTGTTTTTT
CDR3: CASRTSGGATGELFF

size: few
V: TRBV6-4
J: TRBJ1-6
D: -
length: 18
DNA: TGTGCCAGCAGTGACTCGCCGGACAAGAGCTCCTATAATTCACCCCTCCACTTT
CDR3: CASSDSPDKSSYNSPLHF

size: -
V: TRBV4-1
J: TRBJ2-7
D: -
length: 14
DNA: TGCGCCAGCAGCCTTAGCGGACAAGGCTACGAGCAGTACTTC
CDR3: CASSLSGQGYEQYF

size: -
V: TRBV11-3
J: TRBJ2-5
D: TRBD1
length: 14
DNA: TGTGCCAGCAGCGATGGGACAGGAGGGGAGACCCAGTACTTC
CDR3: CASSDGTGGETQYF

size: -
V: TRBV7-3
J: TRBJ2-6
D: -
length: 16
DNA: TGTGCCAGCAGCTTAGGGGGCAGCTCTGGGGCCAACGTCCTGACTTTC
CDR3: CASSLGGSSGANVLTF

size: once
V: TRBV2
J: TRBJ2-4
D: TRBD1
length: 14
DNA: TGTGCCAGCAGTGGGACAGGGGCCGGTAGCATTCAGTACTTC
CDR3: CASSGTGAGSIQYF

size: -
V: TRBV6-4
J: TRBJ1-4
D: -
length: 18
DNA: TGTGCCAGCAGGGGGGGGACAACTCATATTGCAACTAATGAAAAACTGTTTTTT
CDR3: CASRGGTTHIATNEKLFF

size: -
V: TRBV6-2/TRBV6-3
J: TRBJ2-1
D: TRBD2
length: 17
DNA: TGTGCCAGCAGTTACTTCCTAGCGGGAGGGCCAAGGAATGAGCAGTTCTTC
CDR3: CASSYFLAGGPRNEQFF